The source of this TCR beta chain is a study of Ad26.COV2.S vaccination and SARS-CoV-2 variants. Study as a whole: Recipients of Ad26.COV2.S got it intramuscularly, once or twice 56 days apart. Overall study findings and caveats: Spike-specific TCR breadth in vaccine recipients exceeded that seen in placebo recipients. Estimates derived from TCR breadth and depth analyses may have underestimated total T cell responses.

Turning to this clone: Its antigen remains unidentified.

This sample's treatment: roughly 18 received Ad26.COV2.S at low or high dose, single or two shots; 5 received placebo; per-sample allocation not given. Sampling was performed 63 days after the first vaccine or placebo injection. As its vector, the vaccine had Ad26, which expressed Wuhan-strain SARS-CoV-2 spike. Here immunoSEQ multiplex PCR was the method, and the copy in TCRdb shows in-frame clones only, minus some. The sample holds around 250,000 clones; 80% to 90% are singletons and the top ten take about 3.6%. CDR1 and CDR2 (germline): MGHRA, YSYEKL. V was cut by 6 bases and J by 5 bases, with 20 bases left in between. The CDR3 consists of 16 residues.

The chain carries TRBV4-1 and TRBJ2-1; D is unresolved. Material: peripheral blood, obtained in a trial of Ad26.COV2.S vaccine versus placebo. The receptor's source is a person aged 18-65 years who received the Ad26.COV2.S COVID-19 vaccine or a placebo. The CDR3 DNA follows: TGCGCCAGCAGACTCCGGGCCGATGTTCCAAACAATGAGCAGTTCTTC. Translated: CASRLRADVPNNEQFF.